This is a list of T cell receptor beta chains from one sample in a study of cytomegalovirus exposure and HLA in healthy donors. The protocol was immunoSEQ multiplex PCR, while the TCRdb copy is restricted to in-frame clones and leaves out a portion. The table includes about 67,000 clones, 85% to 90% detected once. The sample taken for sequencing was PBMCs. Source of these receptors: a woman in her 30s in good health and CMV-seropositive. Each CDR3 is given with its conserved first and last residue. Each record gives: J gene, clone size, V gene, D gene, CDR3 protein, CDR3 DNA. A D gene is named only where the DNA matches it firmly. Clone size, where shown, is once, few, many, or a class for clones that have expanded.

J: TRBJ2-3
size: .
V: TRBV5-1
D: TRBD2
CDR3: CASSLASGLAGVKYF
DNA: TGCGCCAGCAGCTTGGCCTCGGGACTAGCGGGAGTAAAGTATTTT

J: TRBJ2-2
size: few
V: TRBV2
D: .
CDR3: CASRGDGELFF
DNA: TGTGCCAGCAGAGGGGACGGGGAGCTGTTTTTT

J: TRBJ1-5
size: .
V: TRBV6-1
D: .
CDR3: CASSEAGLWTSDNQPQHF
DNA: TGTGCCAGCAGTGAAGCAGGGCTATGGACATCGGATAATCAGCCCCAGCATTTT

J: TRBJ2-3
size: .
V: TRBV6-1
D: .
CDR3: CASSVQRQEDTQYF
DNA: TGTGCCAGCAGTGTCCAAAGACAGGAAGATACGCAGTATTTT

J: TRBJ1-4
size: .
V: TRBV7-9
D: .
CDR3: CASSSDRGKIGNEKLFF
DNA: TGTGCCAGCAGCTCAGACCGAGGAAAGATTGGGAATGAAAAACTGTTTTTT

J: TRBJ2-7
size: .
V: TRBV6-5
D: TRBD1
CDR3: CASSYIARTGSEQYF
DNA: TGTGCCAGCAGTTACATAGCCCGGACAGGATCCGAGCAGTACTTC

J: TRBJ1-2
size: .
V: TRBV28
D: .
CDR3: CASSLSGAYYGYTF
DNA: TGTGCCAGCAGTTTATCAGGGGCTTACTATGGCTACACCTTC

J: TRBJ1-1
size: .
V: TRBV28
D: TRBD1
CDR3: CASSLYTGETEAFF
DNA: TGTGCCAGCAGTTTATATACAGGGGAAACTGAAGCTTTCTTT

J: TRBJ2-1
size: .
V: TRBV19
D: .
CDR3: CASRDTEKPYNEQFF
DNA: TGTGCCAGTAGGGACACTGAAAAACCATACAATGAGCAGTTCTTC

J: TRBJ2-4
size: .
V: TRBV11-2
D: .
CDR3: CASSSARGIKNIQYF
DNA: TGTGCCAGCAGCTCCGCTAGGGGGATTAAAAACATTCAGTACTTC

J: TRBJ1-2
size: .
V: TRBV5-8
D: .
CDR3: CASSSRTEIHGYTF
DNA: TGTGCCAGCAGCTCAAGGACAGAAATTCATGGCTACACCTTC

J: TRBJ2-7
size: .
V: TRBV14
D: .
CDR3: CASSPNSYYEQYF
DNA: TGTGCCAGCAGCCCTAATAGTTACTACGAGCAGTACTTC

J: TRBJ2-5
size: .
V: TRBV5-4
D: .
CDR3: CASSLGRVGRETQYF
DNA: TGTGCCAGCAGCTTGGGCAGGGTGGGTAGAGAGACCCAGTACTTC

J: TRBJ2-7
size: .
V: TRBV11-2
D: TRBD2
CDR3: CASSSDILAGVYEQYF
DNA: TGTGCCAGCAGCTCGGACATACTAGCGGGAGTATACGAGCAGTACTTC

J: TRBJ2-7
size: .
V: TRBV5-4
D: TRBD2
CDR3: CASSLGTSGYYEQYF
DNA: TGTGCCAGCAGCTTGGGGACTAGCGGATACTACGAGCAGTACTTC

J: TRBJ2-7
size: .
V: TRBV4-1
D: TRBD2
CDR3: CASSRGSGSPEQYF
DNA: TGCGCCAGCAGCCGGGGTAGCGGGTCCCCCGAGCAGTACTTC

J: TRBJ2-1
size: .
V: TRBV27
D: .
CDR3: CASNLGRGNEQFF
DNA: TGTGCCAGCAACCTGGGGCGGGGCAATGAGCAGTTCTTC

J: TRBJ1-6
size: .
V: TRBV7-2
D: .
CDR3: CASSLASGYNSPLHF
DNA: TGTGCCAGCAGCTTAGCGTCAGGGTATAATTCACCCCTCCACTTT

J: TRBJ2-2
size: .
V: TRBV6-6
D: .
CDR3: CASSYSRGRNGELFF
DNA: TGTGCCAGCAGTTACTCGCGAGGGAGGAACGGGGAGCTGTTTTTT

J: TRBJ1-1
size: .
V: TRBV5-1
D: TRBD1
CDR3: CASSPHRQGRDTEAFF
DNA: TGCGCCAGCAGCCCCCACAGACAGGGTCGGGATACTGAAGCTTTCTTT

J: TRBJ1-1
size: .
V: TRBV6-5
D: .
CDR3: CASSRGGTEAFF
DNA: TGTGCCAGCAGCAGAGGTGGGACTGAAGCTTTCTTT

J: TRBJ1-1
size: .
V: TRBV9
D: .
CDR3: CASSASDTEAFF
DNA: TGTGCCAGCAGCGCCTCGGACACTGAAGCTTTCTTT

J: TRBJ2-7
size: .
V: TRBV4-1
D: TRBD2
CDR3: CASSQATGTSGRGYEQYF
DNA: TGCGCCAGCAGCCAAGCGACCGGGACTAGCGGGAGAGGGTACGAGCAGTACTTC

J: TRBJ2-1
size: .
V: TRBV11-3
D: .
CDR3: CASSLGPSNEQFF
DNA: TGTGCCAGCAGCCTAGGGCCCTCCAATGAGCAGTTCTTC

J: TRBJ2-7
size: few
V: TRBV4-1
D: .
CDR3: CASSQGREQYF
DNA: TGCGCCAGCAGCCAAGGGCGGGAGCAGTACTTC

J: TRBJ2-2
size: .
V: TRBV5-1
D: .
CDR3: CASSVEGIGELFF
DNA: TGCGCCAGCAGCGTGGAGGGGATCGGGGAGCTGTTTTTT

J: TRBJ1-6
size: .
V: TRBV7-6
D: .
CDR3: CASSLEVASYNSPLHF
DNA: TGTGCCAGCAGCTTAGAAGTGGCATCCTATAATTCACCCCTCCACTTT

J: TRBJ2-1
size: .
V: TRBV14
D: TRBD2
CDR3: CASSVLAGGYNEQFF
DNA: TGTGCCAGCAGCGTCCTAGCGGGAGGGTACAATGAGCAGTTCTTC

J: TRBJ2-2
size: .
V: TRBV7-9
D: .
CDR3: CASSSAETYTGELFF
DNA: TGTGCCAGCAGCTCCGCGGAGACCTACACCGGGGAGCTGTTTTTT

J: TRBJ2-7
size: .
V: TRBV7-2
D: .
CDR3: CASSFQRATYEQYF
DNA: TGTGCCAGCAGCTTCCAACGTGCGACCTACGAGCAGTACTTC

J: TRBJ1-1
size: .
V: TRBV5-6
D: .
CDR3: CASRTGMNTEAFF
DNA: TGTGCCAGCAGAACAGGGATGAACACTGAAGCTTTCTTT

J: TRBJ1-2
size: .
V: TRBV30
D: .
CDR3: CAWSPGLSYGYTF
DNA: TGTGCCTGGAGTCCGGGACTGTCTTACGGCTACACCTTC

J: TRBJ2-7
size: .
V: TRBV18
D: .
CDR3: CASSPRASYEQYF
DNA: TGTGCCAGCTCACCCAGAGCGTCCTACGAGCAGTACTTC

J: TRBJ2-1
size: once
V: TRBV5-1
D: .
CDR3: CASGRSYNEQFF
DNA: TGCGCCAGCGGTCGGTCCTACAATGAGCAGTTCTTC

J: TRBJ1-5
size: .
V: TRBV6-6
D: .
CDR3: CASSYSPYQPQHF
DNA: TGTGCCAGCAGTTACTCCCCCTACCAGCCCCAGCATTTT

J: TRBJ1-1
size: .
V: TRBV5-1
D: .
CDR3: CASSPEGNTEAFF
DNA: TGCGCCAGCAGCCCGGAGGGGAACACTGAAGCTTTCTTT

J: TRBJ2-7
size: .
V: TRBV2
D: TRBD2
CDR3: CASRLAGFYEQYF
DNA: TGTGCCAGCAGACTAGCGGGCTTTTACGAGCAGTACTTC

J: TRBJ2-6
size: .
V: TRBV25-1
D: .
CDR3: CASSKHSGANVLTF
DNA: TGTGCCAGCAGTAAGCACTCTGGGGCCAACGTCCTGACTTTC

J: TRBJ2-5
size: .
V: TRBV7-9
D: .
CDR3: CASNTLGRIQETQYF
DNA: TGTGCCAGCAATACCCTGGGCAGAATACAAGAGACCCAGTACTTC

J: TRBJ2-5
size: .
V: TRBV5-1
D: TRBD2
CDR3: CASSLGFSSGLALKETQYF
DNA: TGCGCCAGCAGCTTAGGTTTTAGTTCGGGACTAGCGTTGAAAGAGACCCAGTACTTC

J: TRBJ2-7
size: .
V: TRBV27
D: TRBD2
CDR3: CASSFTRTSGSYEQYF
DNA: TGTGCCAGCAGTTTTACCCGGACTAGCGGGTCCTACGAGCAGTACTTC

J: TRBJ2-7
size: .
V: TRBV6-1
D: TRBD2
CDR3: CASKRGITYEQYF
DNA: TGTGCCAGCAAGCGGGGCATCACCTACGAGCAGTACTTC

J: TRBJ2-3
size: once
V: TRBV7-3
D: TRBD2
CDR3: CASSLLAGGADTQYF
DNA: TGTGCCAGCAGCTTATTGGCGGGAGGAGCAGATACGCAGTATTTT

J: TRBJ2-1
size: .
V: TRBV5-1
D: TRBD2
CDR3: CASSPPLAGEGEQFF
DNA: TGCGCCAGCAGCCCCCCCCTAGCGGGAGAGGGTGAGCAGTTCTTC

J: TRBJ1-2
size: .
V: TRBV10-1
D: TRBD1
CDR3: CASSAGTVFGYTF
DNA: TGCGCCAGCAGCGCCGGGACAGTTTTTGGCTACACCTTC